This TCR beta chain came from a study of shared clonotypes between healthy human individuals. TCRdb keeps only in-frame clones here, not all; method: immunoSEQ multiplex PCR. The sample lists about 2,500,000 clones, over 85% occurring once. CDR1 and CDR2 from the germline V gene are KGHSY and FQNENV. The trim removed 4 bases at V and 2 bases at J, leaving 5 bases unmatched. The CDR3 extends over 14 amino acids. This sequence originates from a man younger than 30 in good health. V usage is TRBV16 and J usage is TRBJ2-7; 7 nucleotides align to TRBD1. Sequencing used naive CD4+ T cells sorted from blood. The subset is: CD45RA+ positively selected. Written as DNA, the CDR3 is TGTGCCAGCAGCCCTACAGGGGCAACCTACGAGCAGTACTTC. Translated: CASSPTGATYEQYF.